This TCR beta chain was obtained from a study of cytomegalovirus exposure and HLA in healthy donors. CDR1 is SGDLS, CDR2 YYNGEE, per germline. The CDR3 spans 15 residues. Trimming removed 0 bases from V and 3 bases from J, with 10 bases in between. Both 60 Vbeta primers and 13 Jbeta primers went into the PCR. The table came from immunoSEQ multiplex PCR; TCRdb's copy has only in-frame clones and leaves some out. This sample has approximately 120,000 clones, with roughly two thirds found just once. Sequenced input: PBMCs. This chain links TRBV9 with TRBJ2-1, with TRBD2 as a possible D gene (6 bases). The receptor was isolated from a man aged 35-49 years in good health and CMV-seronegative. CDR3 DNA sequence: TGTGCCAGCAGCGTAGGGCGGGGCGTCTACAATGAGCAGTTCTTC. As protein: CASSVGRGVYNEQFF. Complete variable domain (other parts from reference TRBV9 and TRBJ2-1): DSGVTQTPKHLITATGQRVTLRCSPRSGDLSVYWYQQSLDQGLQFLIQYYNGEERAKGNILERFSAQQFPDLHSELNLSSLELGDSALYFCASSVGRGVYNEQFFGPGTRLTVL.